This note documents a single T cell receptor beta chain sequence. Its antigen remains unidentified. The sample comes from a study of T cell responses to AZD1222 COVID-19 vaccine. Whole-study results and caveats: Variant regions that are unmutated are reportedly the target of nearly half of spike-specific TCRs.

This CDR3 contains 14 residues. V lost 6 bases and J lost 5, with 11 bases in between. Per germline, CDR1 ENHRY and CDR2 SYGVKD. Measured with immunoSEQ multiplex PCR; TCRdb has only the in-frame clones, and not every one. The table has under 200,000 clones, 88% seen once. The sample here was peripheral blood, taken on day 0 of AZD1222 vaccination. The rearrangement links TRBV10-3 to TRBJ1-6; D is possibly TRBD1 (5 bases). The sequence was obtained from an adult in good health. CDR3 loop: CAIRTGADNSPLHF. CDR3 DNA sequence: TGTGCCATCAGAACCGGGGCGGATAATTCACCCCTCCACTTT.